This T cell receptor beta chain was captured in a study of T cells after yellow fever vaccination. TCRdb re-derived calls from the 5' RACE reads in MiXCR, one entry per CDR3 protein. Among roughly 50,000 distinct CDR3 sequences, 7.4% were seen once, and the ten largest hold around 28%. For this clonotype: Its antigen is not identified.

Whole-study findings and limits: The study re-detected most primary-vaccination clones after the booster (approximately 97% CD4, roughly 90% CD8). Secondary responses were weaker yet peaked faster, day 5 versus 15. Abundant bulk-derived clonotypes could contaminate FACS-sorted repertoires.

The CDR3 totals 14 residues. The germline gives CDR1 SGHAT, CDR2 FQNNGV. The V end lost 1 base, the J end lost 6 bases, and 13 bases lay between the germline ends. The TCR was taken from a man younger than 35 who received the YFV17D yellow fever vaccine. The rearrangement links TRBV11-2 to TRBJ2-7; possibly TRBD1 for D (5 bases). Sequenced here: CD8+ T cells sorted from PBMCs, sampled roughly 14 days after the first yellow fever vaccination. The CDR3 is CASSLVGQGIEQYF. The CDR3 DNA is TGTGCCAGCAGCTTAGTTGGTCAGGGCATCGAGCAGTACTTC.